This T cell receptor (beta chain) was found in a study of shared clonotypes between healthy human individuals. Looking at the study overall: Ranging from 18 to 49 in age, donors were two women and three men.

Running of the assay took place at deep level. Replicate PCRs for unsorted PBMC used around 280 ng DNA (approximately 31,000 T cell genomes). Scientists sequenced DNA from unsorted PBMC on ten immunoSEQ deep assay plates. The table came from immunoSEQ multiplex PCR; TCRdb's copy has only in-frame clones and leaves some out. The data contain about 490,000 clones, around 78% of them seen just once; the ten biggest clones take up approximately 12%. This clone has a single count. Relative to the germline gene, one junction end is altered; a read error may explain this. Looked up from germline, CDR1 is SGHDN and CDR2 is FVKESK. This CDR3 contains 18 residues.

The source material was PBMCs. The V and J genes are TRBV14 and TRBJ2-2; 9 nucleotides line up with TRBD2. The TCR sequence derives from a woman in her forties in good health. Some clones in this sample may be carry-over from other donors' samples. The CDR3 protein is CASSQDGLAGYLHRGAVF. CDR3 coding DNA: TGTGCCAGCAGCCAAGACGGGCTAGCGGGATACTTACACCGGGGAGCTGTTTTT.